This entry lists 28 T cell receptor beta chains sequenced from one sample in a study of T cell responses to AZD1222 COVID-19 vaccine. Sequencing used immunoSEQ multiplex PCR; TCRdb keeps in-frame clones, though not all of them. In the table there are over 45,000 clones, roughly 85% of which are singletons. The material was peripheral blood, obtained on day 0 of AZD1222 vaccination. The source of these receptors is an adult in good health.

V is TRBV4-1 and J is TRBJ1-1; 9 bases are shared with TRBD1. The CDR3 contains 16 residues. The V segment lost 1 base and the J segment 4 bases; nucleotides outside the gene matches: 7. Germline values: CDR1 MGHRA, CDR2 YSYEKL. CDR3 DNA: TGCGCCAGCAGCCAAGTAAACACAGGGGGCCTCACTGAAGCTTTCTTT. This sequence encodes CASSQVNTGGLTEAFF.

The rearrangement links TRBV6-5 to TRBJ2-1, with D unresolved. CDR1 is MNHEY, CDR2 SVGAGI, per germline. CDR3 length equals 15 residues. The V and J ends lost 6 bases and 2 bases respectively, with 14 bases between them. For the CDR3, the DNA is TGTGCCAGCAGAAGCGCTTCCCGGCCCTACAATGAGCAGTTCTTC. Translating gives CASRSASRPYNEQFF.

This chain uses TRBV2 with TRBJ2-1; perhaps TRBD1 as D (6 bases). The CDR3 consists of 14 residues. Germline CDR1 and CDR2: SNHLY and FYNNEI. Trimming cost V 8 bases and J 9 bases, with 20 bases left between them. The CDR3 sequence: CASGRDNGYSEQFF. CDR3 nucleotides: TGTGCCAGCGGCCGGGACAACGGGTATAGTGAGCAGTTCTTC.

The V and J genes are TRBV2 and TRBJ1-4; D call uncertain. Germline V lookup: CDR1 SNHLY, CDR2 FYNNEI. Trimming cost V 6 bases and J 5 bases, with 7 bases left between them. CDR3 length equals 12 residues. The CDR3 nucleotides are TGTGCCAGCAGATATTACAATGAAAAACTGTTTTTT. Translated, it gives CASRYYNEKLFF.

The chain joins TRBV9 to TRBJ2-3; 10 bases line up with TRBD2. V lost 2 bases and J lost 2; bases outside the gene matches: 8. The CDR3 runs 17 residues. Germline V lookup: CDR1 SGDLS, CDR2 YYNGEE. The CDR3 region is CASSVLSGGPPTDTQYF. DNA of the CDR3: TGTGCCAGCAGCGTTCTTAGCGGGGGGCCGCCCACAGATACGCAGTATTTT.

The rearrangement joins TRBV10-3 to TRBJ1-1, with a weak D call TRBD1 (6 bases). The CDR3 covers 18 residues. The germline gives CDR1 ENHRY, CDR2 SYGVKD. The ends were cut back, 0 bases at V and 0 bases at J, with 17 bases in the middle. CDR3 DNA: TGTGCCATCAGTGAGTCCCACCGGGGGGCCGGAATGAACACTGAAGCTTTCTTT. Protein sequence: CAISESHRGAGMNTEAFF.

The CDR3 DNA reads TGTGCCAGCAGTGATCGACAGGGGAAATCCAACTATGGCTACACCTTC. Protein: CASSDRQGKSNYGYTF. V and J are TRBV27 and TRBJ1-2; 8 positions match TRBD1. The CDR3 length is 16 residues. CDR1 MNHEY and CDR2 SMNVEV come from the germline V gene (reference sequence). V lost 5 bases to trimming and J lost 2 bases; unmatched junction nucleotides: 10.

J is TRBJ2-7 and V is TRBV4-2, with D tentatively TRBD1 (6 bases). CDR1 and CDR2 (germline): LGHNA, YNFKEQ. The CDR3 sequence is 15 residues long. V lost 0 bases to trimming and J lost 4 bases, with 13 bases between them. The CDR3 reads CASSQEGRGGYEQYF. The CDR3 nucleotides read TGTGCCAGCAGCCAAGAGGGCAGGGGTGGGTACGAGCAGTACTTC.

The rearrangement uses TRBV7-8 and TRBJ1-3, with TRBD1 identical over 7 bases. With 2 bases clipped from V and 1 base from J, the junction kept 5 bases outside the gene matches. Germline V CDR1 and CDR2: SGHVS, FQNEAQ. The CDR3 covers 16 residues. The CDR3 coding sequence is TGTGCCAGCAGCTTAAAAGCGACAGGGTCTGGAAACACCATATATTTT. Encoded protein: CASSLKATGSGNTIYF.

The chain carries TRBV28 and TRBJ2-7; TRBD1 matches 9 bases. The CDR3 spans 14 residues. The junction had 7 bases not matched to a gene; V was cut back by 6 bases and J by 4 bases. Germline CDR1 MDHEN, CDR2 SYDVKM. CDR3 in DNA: TGTGCCAGCAGGGGGTCCGGGACAGGGTACGAGCAGTACTTC. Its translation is CASRGSGTGYEQYF. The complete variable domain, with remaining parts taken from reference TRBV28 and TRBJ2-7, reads DVKVTQSSRYLVKRTGEKVFLECVQDMDHENMFWYRQDPGLGLRLIYFSYDVKMKEKGDIPEGYSVSREKKERFSLILESASTNQTSMYLCASRGSGTGYEQYFGPGTRLTVT.

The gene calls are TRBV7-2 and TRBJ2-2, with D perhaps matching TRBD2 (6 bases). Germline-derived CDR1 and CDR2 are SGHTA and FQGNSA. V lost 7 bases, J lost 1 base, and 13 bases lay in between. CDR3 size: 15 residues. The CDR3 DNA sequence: TGTGCCAGCACCCTTGGGCGGGAGAACACCGGGGAGCTGTTTTTT. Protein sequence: CASTLGRENTGELFF.

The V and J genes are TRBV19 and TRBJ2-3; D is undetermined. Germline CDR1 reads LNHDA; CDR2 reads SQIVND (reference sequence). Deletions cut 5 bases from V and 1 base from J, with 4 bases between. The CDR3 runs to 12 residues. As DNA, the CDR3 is TGTGCCAGTAGTGTCGGCACAGATACGCAGTATTTT. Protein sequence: CASSVGTDTQYF.

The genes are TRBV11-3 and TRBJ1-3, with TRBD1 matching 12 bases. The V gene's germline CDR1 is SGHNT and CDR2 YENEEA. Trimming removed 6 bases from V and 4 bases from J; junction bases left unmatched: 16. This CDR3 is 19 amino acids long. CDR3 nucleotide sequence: TGTGCCAGCAGACAAATCTTTCCGGGACAGGGGGCTACAGGAAACACCATATATTTT. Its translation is CASRQIFPGQGATGNTIYF.

CDR3 residues: CASSLSVLDTQYF. The CDR3 DNA is TGTGCCAGCAGCTTGTCTGTTCTGGATACGCAGTATTTT. The chain joins TRBV7-9 to TRBJ2-3, with unresolved D. V gave up 3 bases and J gave up 6 bases, with 10 bases separating them. The CDR3 contains 13 residues. From germline, CDR1 is SEHNR and CDR2 FQNEAQ (reference sequence). The full variable domain, rest sourced from reference TRBV7-9 and TRBJ2-3, is DTGVSQNPRHKITKRGQNVTFRCDPISEHNRLYWYRQTLGQGPEFLTYFQNEAQLEKSRLLSDRFSAERPKGSFSTLEIQRTEQGDSAMYLCASSLSVLDTQYFGPGTRLTVL.

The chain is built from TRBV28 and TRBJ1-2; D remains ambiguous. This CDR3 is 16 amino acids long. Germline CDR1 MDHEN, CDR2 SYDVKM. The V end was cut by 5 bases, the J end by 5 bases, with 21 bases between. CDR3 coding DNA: TGTGCCAGCAGTCTAGGAGGACCCCCTCGAGTTTATGGCTACACCTTC. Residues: CASSLGGPPRVYGYTF.

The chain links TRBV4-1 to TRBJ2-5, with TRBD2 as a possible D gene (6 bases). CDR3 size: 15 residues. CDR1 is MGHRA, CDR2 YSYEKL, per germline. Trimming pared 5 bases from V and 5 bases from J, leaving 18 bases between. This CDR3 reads CASSYRDSLWETQYF. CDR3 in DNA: TGCGCCAGCAGCTACCGGGACTCTCTTTGGGAGACCCAGTACTTC.

CDR3 loop: CASSQDGFYGYTF. CDR3 bases: TGTGCCAGCAGCCAAGATGGATTCTATGGCTACACCTTC. The chain employs TRBV3-1 (or the pseudogene TRBV3-2) and TRBJ1-2, with D uncertain. Between the trimmed V and J ends, which lost 0 bases and 4 bases, there was a span of 6 bases. Germline V CDR1 and CDR2: LGHDT, YNNKEL (reference sequence). The CDR3 consists of 13 residues.

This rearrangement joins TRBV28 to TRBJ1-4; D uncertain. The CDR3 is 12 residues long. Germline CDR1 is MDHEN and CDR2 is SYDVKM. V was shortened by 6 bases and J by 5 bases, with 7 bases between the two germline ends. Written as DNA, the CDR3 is TGTGCCAGCAGGTCAAGGAATGAAAAACTGTTTTTT. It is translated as CASRSRNEKLFF.

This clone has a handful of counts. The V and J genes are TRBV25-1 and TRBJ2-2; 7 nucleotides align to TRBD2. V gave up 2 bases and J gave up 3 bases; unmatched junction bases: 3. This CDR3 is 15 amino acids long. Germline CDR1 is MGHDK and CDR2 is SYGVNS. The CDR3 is CASSEGREDTGELFF. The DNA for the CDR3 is TGTGCCAGCAGTGAAGGGAGGGAGGACACCGGGGAGCTGTTTTTT.

The CDR3 region is CASSIWGGSTDTQYF. In DNA, the CDR3 is TGTGCCAGTAGTATATGGGGGGGGAGCACAGATACGCAGTATTTT. The chain couples TRBV19 to TRBJ2-3; TRBD2 matches 7 bases. Trimming cost V 2 bases and J 0 bases; bases outside gene matches: 2. The germline CDR1 and CDR2 sequences are LNHDA and SQIVND (reference sequence). The CDR3 has 15 residues.

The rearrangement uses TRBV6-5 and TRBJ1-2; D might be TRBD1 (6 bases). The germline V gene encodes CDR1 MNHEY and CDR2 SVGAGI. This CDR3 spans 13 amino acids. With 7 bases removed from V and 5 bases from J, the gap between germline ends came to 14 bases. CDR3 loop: CASMGGQSYGYTF. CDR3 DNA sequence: TGTGCCAGCATGGGGGGGCAGAGTTATGGCTACACCTTC.

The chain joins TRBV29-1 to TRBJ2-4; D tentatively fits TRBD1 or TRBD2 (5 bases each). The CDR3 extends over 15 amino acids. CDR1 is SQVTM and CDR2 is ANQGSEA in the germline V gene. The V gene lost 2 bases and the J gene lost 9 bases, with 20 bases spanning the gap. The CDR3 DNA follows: TGCAGCGTTGAATTTCCCGACTCGGGGCCGGGCATTCAGTACTTC. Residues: CSVEFPDSGPGIQYF.

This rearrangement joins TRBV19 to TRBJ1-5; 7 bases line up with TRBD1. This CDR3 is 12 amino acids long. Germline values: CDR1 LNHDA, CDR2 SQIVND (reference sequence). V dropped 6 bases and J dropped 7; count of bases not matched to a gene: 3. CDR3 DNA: TGTGCCAGTAGGACAGGGCACCAGCCCCAGCATTTT. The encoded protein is CASRTGHQPQHF.

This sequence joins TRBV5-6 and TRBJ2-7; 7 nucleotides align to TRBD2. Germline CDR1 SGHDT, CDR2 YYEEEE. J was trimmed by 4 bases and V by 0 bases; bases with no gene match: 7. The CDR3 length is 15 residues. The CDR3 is CASSLGEGIRYEQYF. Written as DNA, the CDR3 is TGTGCCAGCAGCTTGGGGGAGGGGATTAGATACGAGCAGTACTTC.

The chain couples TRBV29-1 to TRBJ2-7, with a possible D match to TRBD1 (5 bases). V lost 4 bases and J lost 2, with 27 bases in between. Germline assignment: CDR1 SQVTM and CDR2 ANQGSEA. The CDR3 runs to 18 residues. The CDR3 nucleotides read TGCAGCGTTGCTGAACGACAGCCACACACCCTGAATCCCTACGAGCAGTACTTC. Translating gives CSVAERQPHTLNPYEQYF.

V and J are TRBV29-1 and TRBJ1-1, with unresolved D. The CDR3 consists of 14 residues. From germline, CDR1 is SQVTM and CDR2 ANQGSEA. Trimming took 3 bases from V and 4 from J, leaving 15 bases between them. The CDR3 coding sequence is TGCAGCGTTGAGGTTTTCGGGATAGCCACTGAAGCTTTCTTT. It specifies CSVEVFGIATEAFF.

CDR3 sequence: CSVIIWAQETQYF. The CDR3 DNA reads as TGCAGCGTTATAATCTGGGCTCAAGAGACCCAGTACTTC. The chain has TRBV29-1 and TRBJ2-5; no definite D call. Per the germline V gene, CDR1 is SQVTM and CDR2 is ANQGSEA. The V and J ends lost 5 bases and 2 bases respectively, with 12 bases between them. This CDR3 has 13 amino acids. The variable domain in full, completed from reference TRBV29-1 and TRBJ2-5, reads SAVISQKPSRDICQRGTSLTIQCQVDSQVTMMFWYRQQPGQSLTLIATANQGSEATYESGFVIDKFPISRPNLTFSTLTVSNMSPEDSSIYLCSVIIWAQETQYFGPGTRLLVL.

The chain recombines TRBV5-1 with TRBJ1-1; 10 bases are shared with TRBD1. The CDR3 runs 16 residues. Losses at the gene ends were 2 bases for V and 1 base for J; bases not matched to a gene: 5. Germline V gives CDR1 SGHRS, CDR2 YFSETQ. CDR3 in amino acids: CASSFSRDRGNTEAFF. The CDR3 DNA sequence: TGCGCCAGCAGCTTCAGTCGGGACAGGGGGAACACTGAAGCTTTCTTT.